This paragraph covers one T cell receptor (beta chain) sequence. This clone was seen only a few times. The antigen it binds to is not known. No much larger clone exists at a distance of one base, and base qualities are not known. This sample was included in a study of cytomegalovirus exposure and HLA in healthy donors (dated by TCRdb to the late 2010s). Background for the entire study: In an earlier analysis of fewer than 750 of the donors, 276 Gb of sequence data and 120 million or so unique TCR beta sequences from about 190 million T cells were reported. An early release that covered around 590 HLA-typed donors contained approximately 290 gigabases of sequencing data and tens of millions of unique TCR sequences. Among the roughly 390 genotyped donors, about 83% belonged to the genetic ancestry cluster associated with self-reported Caucasian donors. The aim of the study was to test whether cataloging public T cell receptors could identify signatures of past pathogen exposure. The T cell repertoires of around 670 subjects were profiled by immunosequencing and related to cytomegalovirus serostatus. In addition to the first cohort of approximately 670 subjects, a separate validation cohort of some 120 different subjects was used. To predict cytomegalovirus infection status, the study brought together high-throughput TCR immunosequencing, statistical association of individual TCRs with disease status, and machine learning. In a later analysis, previously published TCR beta repertoires from hundreds of donors were re-analyzed and high-resolution HLA genotyping was added so that TCR occurrence patterns could be studied. Rather than drawing on any new phenotypic data, the later analysis identified candidate immune exposures from TCR beta sequences and the way those sequences occurred across donors. In an earlier analysis of about 590 of the donors, high-throughput TCR beta sequencing was used to judge whether each TCR beta V gene segment behaved as functional or pseudogenic. Donor age, sex, ethnicity and CMV serostatus were collected together with the repertoire data. Genome-wide SNP genotypes for about 65% of the roughly 670 donors were used in a later genetic analysis, which treated that subset as a discovery cohort. Every discovery cohort repertoire had been produced on one sequencing platform. Class I and class II HLA loci were covered by the typing at four-digit resolution. The number of donors typed differed by locus, with about 620-630 for A, B, C, DRB1 and DQB1, 522 for DQA1, 600 to 610 for DPA1, and roughly 450 for DPB1. Four to six DR-DQ haplotypes were handled as single units for association and clustering, since linkage in the cohort was strong. On average, about 200,000 unique TCR beta nucleotide sequences were sequenced per donor among 398 genotyped donors of the cohort, with roughly 18% of those sequences being non-productive. Broad study findings and their caveats: Linkage disequilibrium might explain the correlated functional status among segregating V segments, but an unknown experimental factor could not be ruled out. Most CMV-associated TCR beta chains appeared to be HLA-restricted in a later analysis, and the HLA associations seemed to be driven largely by CMV exposure. Roughly uniform sequencing depth across donors was assumed in presence/absence analyses, although this assumption may not hold. Broadly in line with IMGT annotations, most TCR beta V segments showed up in productive rearrangements about 87% or about 30% of the time in an earlier analysis of approximately 600 of the donors. An association between a missense DCLRE1C variant and V-gene and J-gene trimming of TCR beta chains was found in a later genetic analysis and replicated in an independent cohort. A cluster of highly shared sequence variants was judged likely to represent a technical artifact of the sequencing pipeline. In this cohort, only TCR beta chains were sequenced, and detectable features were limited by the absence of alpha or paired-chain data. In a later analysis, several top co-occurrence clusters were reported to appear linked to parvovirus B19, influenza, CMV and Epstein-Barr virus. A further reported finding was that TCR beta sequences accurately predicted the HLA-A and HLA-B alleles for most subjects in the first cohort. When HLA alleles, especially DR and DQ, strongly co-occurred, TCR associations were difficult to assign to individual alleles. Because HLA typing was missing for some donors at each locus, association tests included only the typed subset. For the cohort, immune exposure information was limited to CMV serostatus. The classifier was reported to diagnose cytomegalovirus status with high specificity and sensitivity in both the original and validation cohorts. A later analysis found that HLA-associated TCR beta chains were more clonally expanded and had lower generation probabilities than equally common non-associated chains. A few of the identified cytomegalovirus-associated TCR beta chains were confirmed in vitro to be specific for cytomegalovirus antigens. The 87-base-pair reads could not distinguish some IMGT-functional V segments, including TRBV6-2 and TRBV6-3, so those segments were excluded. In the study, 164 TCR beta chains were listed as associated with cytomegalovirus. The authors suggested that the approach could potentially be generalized to other disease states and immunological phenotypes. A later analysis found that TCR association rates varied across HLA loci, with DRB1 alleles showing the most associated TCRs and HLA-C alleles the fewest. Most TCR sequences were observed very rarely across donors, whereas some public TCRs were present in many individuals. A later analysis associated 16,951 TCR beta sequences with specific HLA alleles at a false discovery rate of 0.05. Because counts were too low, 15 to 20 rarely observed V segments, including chromosome 9 orphons, were left out of the earlier analysis of 500 to 750 of the donors. In a later genetic analysis, fewer N-insertions in productive TCRs were reported among donors in an Asian-associated ancestry cluster than the approximately 710-donor mean.

To prepare the library, the immunoSEQ multiplex PCR assay was applied. For the multiplex PCR, a mixture combining 60 forward primers for TCR Vbeta segments and 13 reverse primers for TCR Jbeta segments was used. A multiplex PCR assay on genomic DNA amplified the CDR3 region of rearranged TCR beta genes. The amplified TCR beta libraries were sequenced on the Illumina HiSeq System as 87-base-pair reads. The authors' pipeline ran thus. In a later analysis, some 80 million unique TCR beta chains were counted across the 500 to 850 repertoires, and around 11 million of these chains were shared by at least two donors. Raw reads were error-corrected and collapsed into unique sequences with a nearest-neighbor algorithm that merged closely related sequences to remove PCR and sequencing errors. CDR3 sequences were aligned to IMGT reference sequences to assign V, D and J gene segments. For a sequence to be retained, a match of at least six nucleotides to both a V gene segment and a J gene segment was required. Rearrangements were called productive when the CDR3 lacked stop codons and stayed in frame with V and J; all others were non-productive. Following IMGT convention, CDR3 was defined as the stretch from the second conserved V-encoded cysteine up to the conserved J-encoded phenylalanine. The earlier analysis of roughly 590 of the donors excluded any sequence lacking an unambiguous match to a single V gene segment. An earlier analysis of a few hundred of the donors classified V segments as functional when productive rearrangements were above 56.7% and as segregating when the standard deviation between donors was above 5%. A statistical classification framework was built for diagnosing cytomegalovirus status from the catalog of TCR beta chain sequences. In a later analysis, V and J genes were assigned by comparing TCR nucleotide sequences against IMGT/GENE-DB human TR gene sequences. A later analysis assigned CDR3 sequences and most-parsimonious VDJ recombination scenarios with the TCRdist pipeline. In a later analysis, each TCR beta chain was defined by its CDR3 amino acid sequence together with its V-gene family, and reads lacking a unique V-gene family were excluded. To address suspected cross-contamination and a sequencing artifact, a later analysis removed several hundred highly shared, low-generation-probability nucleotide sequences. In a later analysis, a clonal expansion index for each public chain was calculated from normalized within-repertoire ranks of inferred template counts. Generation probabilities in a later analysis came from a VDJ recombination model fitted to out-of-frame rearrangements, and those results were checked against IGoR. A later analysis scored TCR-TCR, TCR-HLA and TCR-CMV co-occurrence with hypergeometric tests, applying a repertoire-size bias correction to TCR pairs. In a later analysis, false discovery rates were estimated by permuting HLA or CMV assignments 20 times. A later analysis grouped co-occurring TCRs with DBSCAN, adding TCRdist sequence similarity when clustering within HLA-allele-positive subsets. Repertoires with fewer than 30,000 or more than 120,000 public chains, plus five repertoires with anomalous nucleotide sharing, were excluded from co-occurrence clustering. The table comes from immuneACCESS by way of TCRdb, which keeps in-frame sequences with V and J called. Part of the clones is missing from these tables; in studies checked, under half for an unresolved V gene and the rest for unknown reasons. V, J and clone size derive from that table, while D and trimming were established from the DNA sequence. This sample has around 100,000 clones in its table, and around 8% of those were observed once. Over 2% of the sample belongs to the ten largest clones.

The germline V gene encodes CDR1 SGHAT and CDR2 FQNNGV. From the cysteine up to the phenylalanine, the CDR3 has a length of 17 residues. This entry keeps only the CDR3 DNA: 51 bases, framed from base 1. V is cut back by 2 bases and J by 3 bases, with 10 bases in the junction unmatched. The cohort comprised 710 or so healthy bone marrow donors. At the time of sampling, every cohort member was nominally healthy, though immune exposures that went unrecorded were likely present. The donor tested CMV seronegative, placing the donor among the 350 or so seronegative members of the cohort. A peripheral blood sample was collected from each donor, and TCR beta sequencing was performed on peripheral blood mononuclear cells. Genomic DNA was extracted from the blood cell samples with the Qiagen DNeasy Blood Extraction Kit.

The receptor was derived from a man in his forties or fifties in good health and CMV-seronegative. Sequencing was carried out using PBMCs. The chain couples TRBV11-2 to TRBJ2-7, with 10 junctional bases fitting TRBD1. Here is the DNA: TGTGCCAGCAGCTTATCTTCGAACCGGGACAGGGGCTACGAGCAGTACTTC. This gives the protein CASSLSSNRDRGYEQYF.